Below, 15 T cell receptor beta chains from the same sample are listed, as sequenced in a study of PD-L1 blockade in urothelial cancer (dated by TCRdb to about 2017). Preparation of the library involved the immunoSEQ multiplex PCR assay. The table was pulled from immuneACCESS by TCRdb, which kept in-frame rearrangements only. Such tables lose some clones; where checked, under half of the loss comes from unresolved V genes, and the rest has no known cause. For this sample there are about 43,000 clones; more than 75% appear just once. 13% to 15% of the sample belongs to the ten largest clones. Source: PBMCs, taken around atezolizumab (anti-PD-L1) treatment. The receptors derive from a woman aged 55-70 years with urothelial cancer.

This rearrangement joins TRBV5-4 to TRBJ1-1, with 7 bases aligning to TRBD1. CDR3 length: 14 amino acids. V lost 3 bases and J lost 3; bases outside the gene matches: 5. The germline V gene encodes CDR1 SGHNT and CDR2 YYREEE (reference sequence). This CDR3 is CASSSGQAYTEAFF. The CDR3 bases are TGTGCCAGCAGCTCAGGACAGGCCTACACTGAAGCTTTCTTT.

This clone was seen only once. The V and J genes are TRBV5-4 and TRBJ2-1; D remains unclear. Germline assignment: CDR1 SGHNT and CDR2 YYREEE (reference sequence). The CDR3 runs 15 residues. V was clipped by 0 bases and J by 0 bases, with 7 bases between them. The chain's CDR3 is CASSLGPLSYNEQFF. The CDR3 DNA follows: TGTGCCAGCAGCTTGGGTCCCCTCTCCTACAATGAGCAGTTCTTC.

The rearrangement joins TRBV6-6 to TRBJ2-7, with a tentative D call TRBD2 (5 bases). The CDR3 runs to 14 residues. Germline V gene sequence: CDR1 MNHNY, CDR2 SVGAGI (reference sequence). With 0 bases removed from V and 6 bases from J, the gap between germline ends came to 12 bases. The DNA of the CDR3 is TGTGCCAGCAGTTACTCGAGAACAGAGGGCGAGCAGTACTTC. This gives the protein CASSYSRTEGEQYF.

The rearrangement joins TRBV18 to TRBJ1-2, with D possibly being TRBD1 (6 bases). There are 13 residues in the CDR3. Germline lookup yields CDR1 KGHSH and CDR2 LQKENI. V was cut by 1 base and J by 5 bases, with 8 bases left in between. The CDR3 bases are TGTGCCAGCTCACCACTCGGACAGTATGGCTACACCTTC. It translates to CASSPLGQYGYTF.

This sequence joins TRBV7-9 and TRBJ2-1; a weak D match, TRBD1 (6 bases). V shed 8 bases and J shed 8 bases, with 16 bases lying between them. This CDR3 contains 13 residues. Germline V gives CDR1 SEHNR, CDR2 FQNEAQ (reference sequence). CDR3: CASPGTRVDEQFF. DNA for the CDR3: TGTGCCAGCCCCGGGACAAGGGTCGATGAGCAGTTCTTC.

The gene calls are TRBV25-1 and TRBJ1-5; 7 bases map to TRBD1. Germline CDR1 MGHDK, CDR2 SYGVNS. The junction had 8 bases not matched to a gene; V was cut back by 5 bases and J by 7 bases. The CDR3 length is 14 residues. The CDR3 DNA reads as TGTGCCAGCAGTAGACAGGGAATTTTACAGCCCCAGCATTTT. Protein sequence: CASSRQGILQPQHF.

The chain combines TRBV9 with TRBJ1-2, with a tentative D call TRBD1 (5 bases). CDR3 length: 15 residues. Germline V CDR1 and CDR2: SGDLS, YYNGEE. V lost 0 bases to trimming and J lost 13 bases, with 22 bases between them. The CDR3 DNA reads TGTGCCAGCAGCGTAGACCCTCGCTCCGGGGGGAAAGCCACCTTC. This sequence encodes CASSVDPRSGGKATF.

V and J are TRBV7-2 and TRBJ1-5; the match to TRBD1 covers 7 bases. Germline V gene data show CDR1 as SGHTA and CDR2 as FQGNSA. The V segment lost 5 bases and the J segment 3 bases; nucleotides outside the gene matches: 7. There are 15 residues in the CDR3. The CDR3 DNA is TGTGCCAGCAGCGCCGGGACAGTCTCCAATCAGCCCCAGCATTTT. Translated: CASSAGTVSNQPQHF.

V is TRBV11-3 and J is TRBJ2-2; TRBD2 agrees at 7 bases. CDR1 is SGHNT and CDR2 is YENEEA in the germline V gene. V trimming: 5 bases; J trimming: 1 base; junction bases outside the gene matches: 7. The CDR3 loop spans 16 amino acids. The CDR3 loop is CASSPGRLKNTGELFF. The CDR3 coding sequence is TGTGCCAGCAGCCCCGGGAGGCTAAAGAACACCGGGGAGCTGTTTTTT.

The CDR3 region is CASSYGASSTEQFF. The CDR3 DNA follows: TGTGCCAGCAGTTACGGGGCATCATCGACTGAGCAGTTCTTC. This chain connects TRBV6-5 to TRBJ2-1, with D tentatively TRBD1 (5 bases). V was pared by 2 bases and J by 9 bases, with 14 bases between. In germline, CDR1 is MNHEY, CDR2 SVGAGI. The CDR3 has 14 amino acids.

The chain joins TRBV5-4 to TRBJ2-7; 9 bases match TRBD1. V shed 5 bases and J 6 bases; nucleotides not matched to a gene: 12. The CDR3 runs to 15 residues. Looked up from germline, CDR1 is SGHNT and CDR2 is YYREEE (reference sequence). CDR3 DNA: TGTGCCAGCAGTTCCCGGGACAGGGAGGCTCGCGAGCAGTACTTC. The encoded protein is CASSSRDREAREQYF.

This sequence joins TRBV6-6 and TRBJ1-2; D remains ambiguous. The CDR3 has 13 residues. The V gene's germline CDR1 is MNHNY and CDR2 SVGAGI (reference sequence). Deletions cut 6 bases from V and 2 bases from J, with 10 bases between. The CDR3 region has the DNA TGTGCCAGCAGCCGGGGTACCAACTATGGCTACACCTTC. Translated, it gives CASSRGTNYGYTF.

V is TRBV4-3 and J is TRBJ2-7; the match to TRBD1 covers 8 bases. This CDR3 comprises 15 residues. The germline gives CDR1 LGHNA, CDR2 YSLEER. Trimming at V came to 5 bases and at J to 0 bases, leaving 6 bases not matched to a gene. The CDR3 DNA follows: TGCGCCAGCAGCGGAGGGACAGGCGTCTCCTACGAGCAGTACTTC. Protein sequence: CASSGGTGVSYEQYF.

The chain combines TRBV7-6 with TRBJ2-5; D uncertain. The germline V and J ends were trimmed by 3 bases and 2 bases, with 4 bases remaining between them. The germline gives CDR1 SGHVS, CDR2 FNYEAQ. The CDR3 spans 12 residues. This CDR3 is CASSFTQETQYF. The CDR3, as DNA: TGTGCCAGCAGCTTCACTCAAGAGACCCAGTACTTC. Looking up the rest from reference TRBV7-6 and TRBJ2-5 gives the full variable domain: GAGVSQSPRYKVTKRGQDVALRCDPISGHVSLYWYRQALGQGPEFLTYFNYEAQQDKSGLPNDRFSAERPEGSISTLTIQRTEQRDSAMYRCASSFTQETQYFGPGTRLLVL.

This chain joins TRBV4-3 and TRBJ1-5; TRBD1 matches 10 bases. Trimming took 5 bases from V and 7 from J; bases not matched to a gene: 20. Germline V gene data show CDR1 as LGHNA and CDR2 as YSLEER. There are 19 residues in the CDR3. The CDR3 loop is CASSSLGRDRGSGWQPQHF. CDR3 bases: TGCGCCAGCAGCTCCCTTGGCCGGGACAGGGGATCGGGTTGGCAGCCCCAGCATTTT.